This TCR beta chain was found in a study of molecular identifiers for immune sequencing clone quantification. Findings and caveats of the study: Clones carrying above 20 RNA copies accounted for over 97% of effector molecules, under 1% in naive cells.

From the PCR reads, TCRdb called clonotypes with MiXCR, one entry per CDR3 protein. The table has 50,000 to 65,000 distinct CDR3 sequences, roughly 24% seen once; the top ten hold under 2%. This clonotype occurred many times. What it recognizes is unknown. V was clipped by 1 base and J by 1 base; unmatched bases: 2. The CDR3 is made up of 15 amino acids. The V gene's germline CDR1 is SGHRS and CDR2 YFSETQ. When naive CD8 T cells were sorted, they were gated as CD8+CD4-CCR7+CD45RA+. Sequenced material: naive CD8+ T cells from blood, with Jurkat cell RNA spiked in. Noted subset: FACS-sorted CD8+CD4-CCR7+CD45RA+ naive T cells. This chain links TRBV5-1 with TRBJ2-5; 9 bases match TRBD1. The clonotype originates from a human donor in good health. Some libraries in this study had Jurkat cell RNA spiked in. The CDR3 protein is CASSLLTGGQETQYF. The CDR3, as DNA: TGCGCCAGCAGCTTGTTGACAGGGGGCCAAGAGACCCAGTACTTC.